This T cell receptor beta chain appears in the sequencing data of a study of T cells of healthy individuals. V was pared by 4 bases and J by 5 bases, with 8 bases of the junction left unmatched. The CDR3 has 14 amino acids. Germline V gene sequence: CDR1 SNHLY, CDR2 FYNNEI. TCRdb ran MiXCR on the 5' RACE reads and lists one entry per CDR3 protein. Among 40,000 to 65,000 distinct CDR3 sequences listed, around 15% were seen once. There are a few counts of this clonotype. The V call is TRBV2, the J call TRBJ2-7; TRBD2 matches at 7 bases. The sequence was obtained from a human donor in good health. CDR3 coding DNA: TGTGCCAGCAGTGGAGAGCGGGGTTCCCACGAGCAGTACTTC. Residues: CASSGERGSHEQYF.